Listed below are T cell receptor beta chains from one sample, sequenced in a study of shared clonotypes between healthy human individuals. The method was immunoSEQ multiplex PCR; TCRdb's version includes in-frame clones alone and lacks a portion of them. The repertoire includes about 680,000 clones, roughly 72% of them detected once, and around 1.8% sits in the top ten. Sequenced material: memory CD4+ T cells sorted from blood. The receptors were sampled from a woman aged 25 to 39 in good health. The CDR3 runs from the conserved cysteine through the conserved F or W. Each record gives: J gene, V gene, CDR3 protein.

J: TRBJ2-1; V: TRBV7-8; CDR3: CASTLLAGGQEQFF
J: TRBJ2-1; V: TRBV7-9; CDR3: CASIIAGGSINNEQFF
J: TRBJ1-1; V: TRBV5-1; CDR3: CASSLFSDSLNTEAFF
J: TRBJ1-4; V: TRBV7-2; CDR3: CASSSGRAEKLFF
J: TRBJ2-5; V: TRBV4-1; CDR3: CASSQDTGQSQETQYF
J: TRBJ2-3; V: TRBV7-9; CDR3: CASSPVRLAGVKDTQYF
J: TRBJ2-2; V: TRBV5-1; CDR3: CASGDRGRDTGELFF
J: TRBJ1-3; V: TRBV6-1; CDR3: CASTQGRAGNTIYF
J: TRBJ1-4; V: TRBV5-1; CDR3: CASSLWGQGNEKLFF
J: TRBJ1-1; V: TRBV7-2; CDR3: CASSFQGDTEAFF
J: TRBJ2-4; V: TRBV28; CDR3: CASIPADRGGQNIQYF
J: TRBJ2-1; V: TRBV5-1; CDR3: CASKAREGGNEQFF
J: TRBJ2-7; V: TRBV21-1; CDR3: CASSLRLLRQTTSYEQYF
J: TRBJ1-4; V: TRBV28; CDR3: CASSSGTENEKLFF
J: TRBJ2-7; V: TRBV7-3; CDR3: CASSLRVVADYEQYF
J: TRBJ1-4; V: TRBV7-8; CDR3: CASSPVTPRGGKEKLFF
J: TRBJ1-2; V: TRBV28; CDR3: CASSLLSGGYTF
J: TRBJ1-2; V: TRBV30; CDR3: CAWTGLSLGYGYTF
J: TRBJ1-3; V: TRBV29-1; CDR3: CSVQGQGDTIYF
J: TRBJ2-7; V: TRBV6-5; CDR3: CASSPGASGRYEQYF
J: TRBJ1-2; V: TRBV25-1; CDR3: CASSALGTGGGYTF
J: TRBJ2-7; V: TRBV28; CDR3: CASSSSGTGSYEQYF
J: TRBJ2-5; V: TRBV7-8; CDR3: CASSSETISSETQYF
J: TRBJ2-7; V: TRBV12-5; CDR3: CASGILPWDAFSLYEQYF
J: TRBJ1-4; V: TRBV5-1; CDR3: CASSSLGQPNEKLFF
J: TRBJ1-2; V: TRBV6-1; CDR3: CASSSTRGYTF
J: TRBJ1-1; V: TRBV28; CDR3: CASRTGGDTEAFF
J: TRBJ2-4; V: TRBV19; CDR3: CASSKGLAALAKNIQYF